Presented here are 13 T cell receptor beta chains from one specimen sequenced in a study of CD8 T cells in Susac syndrome. RNA amounts of about 0.5 to 1 ug underwent reverse transcription with random hexamers. TCRdb reprocessed the immunoSEQ multiplex PCR reads with MiXCR, giving one entry per CDR3 protein. Of approximately 200,000 distinct CDR3 sequences detected, 90% to 96% appear once; the ten largest clones hold around 0.093%. The sequencing sample was made of CD4+ T cells from PBMCs. The receptors come from a human donor with multiple sclerosis.

V and J are TRBV9 and TRBJ1-1, with 8 positions matching TRBD1. The germline V gene encodes CDR1 SGDLS and CDR2 YYNGEE. V lost 1 base and J lost 4; bases outside the gene matches: 6. CDR3 length equals 15 residues. DNA of the CDR3: TGTGCCAGCAGCGTAACGGACAGGGTGGGCACTGAAGCTTTCTTT. Its translation: CASSVTDRVGTEAFF.

V and J are TRBV3-1 and TRBJ2-1; tentatively, D is TRBD1 (5 bases). From germline, CDR1 is LGHDT and CDR2 YNNKEL (reference sequence). Trimming pared 1 base from V and 8 bases from J, leaving 6 bases between. The CDR3 is 12 residues long. The CDR3 loop reads CASSQARDEQFF. The CDR3 DNA reads TGTGCCAGCAGCCAAGCCAGGGATGAGCAGTTCTTC.

The CDR3 bases are TGTGCCAGCAGCCAAGATGCAGGGACAGGGGGCCTGCAGCCCCAGCATTTT. Amino acid sequence: CASSQDAGTGGLQPQHF. This sequence joins TRBV3-1 and TRBJ1-5; 12 nucleotides align to TRBD1. The CDR3 contains 17 residues. The V and J ends lost 0 bases and 7 bases, in that order; junction bases with no gene match: 7. CDR1 is LGHDT, CDR2 YNNKEL, per germline (reference sequence).

The chain employs TRBV29-1 and TRBJ1-2; no clear D. Trimming took off 5 bases at V and 6 bases at J, with 16 bases between the two ends. The CDR3 loop spans 13 amino acids. Germline V gives CDR1 SQVTM, CDR2 ANQGSEA. The CDR3 reads CSVLTPRRDGYTF. The CDR3 DNA sequence: TGCAGCGTTTTAACACCTCGGAGGGATGGCTACACCTTC.

This chain joins TRBV29-1 and TRBJ1-1, with D unresolved. V lost 4 bases to trimming and J lost 0 bases, with 12 bases between them. This CDR3 comprises 14 residues. Germline V lookup: CDR1 SQVTM, CDR2 ANQGSEA. For the CDR3, the DNA is TGCAGCGTTGTCCGATCGGACCTGAACACTGAAGCTTTCTTT. Protein sequence: CSVVRSDLNTEAFF.

V usage is TRBV7-9 and J usage is TRBJ1-2, with D uncertain. Germline CDR1 is SEHNR and CDR2 is FQNEAQ (reference sequence). The CDR3 extends over 15 amino acids. The V gene lost 5 bases and the J gene lost 3 bases, with 16 bases spanning the gap. This CDR3 is CASSPTRVFDYGYTF. The DNA for the CDR3 is TGTGCCAGCAGCCCGACAAGGGTATTCGACTATGGCTACACCTTC.

The V and J genes are TRBV20-1 and TRBJ1-5; unclear D gene. CDR3 length: 14 amino acids. The germline gives CDR1 DFQATT, CDR2 SNEGSKA (reference sequence). Trimming stripped 3 bases from V and 6 bases from J, with 15 bases between. The CDR3, as DNA: TGCAGTGCTAGGGAGCCTTTGAGTGGTCAGCCCCAGCATTTT. It encodes CSAREPLSGQPQHF.

J is TRBJ2-5 and V is TRBV11-2; D perhaps matches TRBD1 (6 bases). The CDR3 runs to 14 residues. V lost 4 bases and J lost 5, with 14 bases in between. Germline V gene lookup returns CDR1 SGHAT and CDR2 FQNNGV. CDR3 DNA sequence: TGTGCCAGCAGCTCGGCAGGGGCTTGGGAGACCCAGTACTTC. Protein: CASSSAGAWETQYF.

The V and J genes are TRBV7-3 and TRBJ2-3, with 7 positions matching TRBD1. The V gene's germline CDR1 is SGHTA and CDR2 FQGTGA. The CDR3 extends over 13 amino acids. Trimming at V came to 4 bases and at J to 4 bases, leaving 2 bases not matched to a gene. The chain's CDR3 is CASSWQGADTQYF. The CDR3 bases are TGTGCCAGCAGCTGGCAGGGGGCAGATACGCAGTATTTT.

The genes are TRBV5-1 and TRBJ2-5, with 10 bases lining up with TRBD2. The germline V gene has CDR1 SGHRS and CDR2 YFSETQ. With V trimmed by 8 bases and J by 3 bases, 7 bases remained unmatched. This CDR3 spans 14 amino acids. CDR3 in amino acids: CASTSGEHKETQYF. The CDR3 DNA reads TGCGCCAGTACTAGCGGGGAGCACAAAGAGACCCAGTACTTC.

The CDR3: CASSLALAGPSYNEQFF. CDR3 DNA sequence: TGTGCCAGCAGTTTAGCGCTGGCGGGTCCATCCTACAATGAGCAGTTCTTC. V is TRBV12-3 or TRBV12-4 and J is TRBJ2-1, with a weak D call TRBD2 (5 bases). CDR3 length: 17 residues. V lost 0 bases to trimming and J lost 1 base, with 13 bases between them.

V is TRBV3-1 and J is TRBJ1-1, with 7 bases fitting TRBD1. Trimming took 1 base from V and 13 from J; bases not matched to a gene: 6. CDR1 is LGHDT and CDR2 is YNNKEL in the germline V gene (reference sequence). This CDR3 region has 12 residues. The CDR3 sequence is CASSQAETGRFF. CDR3 nucleotide sequence: TGTGCCAGCAGCCAAGCAGAGACAGGGCGTTTCTTT.

The V call is TRBV27, the J call TRBJ1-5; 7 bases fit TRBD1. Germline V gene lookup returns CDR1 MNHEY and CDR2 SMNVEV (reference sequence). V dropped 9 bases and J dropped 5; count of bases not matched to a gene: 10. The CDR3 totals 14 residues. The CDR3 loop reads CARKGEDRDQPQHF. Written as DNA, the CDR3 is TGTGCCAGGAAGGGTGAAGACAGGGATCAGCCCCAGCATTTT.